This paragraph reports one TCR beta chain. The antigen is unknown. This entry comes from a study of somatic mutations in cytotoxic T cells in rheumatoid arthritis. As for the study in general: Patient blood (approximately 30 ml EDTA) was taken immediately after diagnosis and before treatment. Flow sorting yielded some V beta antibody-stained T-cell populations at nearly 100% purity, among them V beta1+ cells sequenced for TCRB.

Overall study findings and caveats: Antigens targeted by the expanded CD8+ clones were unknown.

Generated by immunoSEQ multiplex PCR, the TCRdb table keeps only in-frame clones and is missing some. The sample yields over 15,000 clones, around 80% seen once. After CD4+ and CD8+ cells were isolated by positive magnetic bead selection, their purity was checked by flow cytometry. This TCR derives from an adult with rheumatoid arthritis. The sequenced material came from CD8+ T cells sorted from blood.

The CDR3 nucleotides read TGCGCCAGCAGCGTGGAAGGGACAGGGGGAAACACCATATATTTT. Its protein product is CASSVEGTGGNTIYF. V gene TRBV5-1 combines with J gene TRBJ1-3; 9 bases fit TRBD1. This CDR3 spans 15 amino acids. The ends lost 4 bases at V and 4 bases at J; junction bases unmatched: 6. The germline CDR1 and CDR2 sequences are SGHRS and YFSETQ. Drawing the rest from reference TRBV5-1 and TRBJ1-3, the complete variable domain is KAGVTQTPRYLIKTRGQQVTLSCSPISGHRSVSWYQQTPGQGLQFLFEYFSETQRNKGNFPGRFSGRQFSNSRSEMNVSTLELGDSALYLCASSVEGTGGNTIYFGEGSWLTVV.